This T cell receptor (beta chain) was recovered during a study of blood T cell repertoires in COVID-19. Turning to the study itself: Sites across the United States, Italy and Spain contributed samples from acute and convalescent COVID-19. PBMCs, B-cell-depleted T cells, or T cells provided the cDNA or gDNA that made up the material.

The assay was immunoSEQ multiplex PCR, and TCRdb's table has in-frame clones only and misses some. The data hold approximately 300,000 clones, with around 81% observed a single time. Sequenced input: peripheral blood. The clonotype comes from a person aged 70 to 79 with COVID-19, enrolled during active disease.

Here the CDR3 reads CASSRTGGEGQPQHF. The CDR3, as DNA: TGTGCCAGCAGCCGGACAGGGGGCGAGGGTCAGCCCCAGCATTTT. The rearrangement links TRBV7-2 to TRBJ1-5, with 11 bases aligning to TRBD1. V lost 5 bases and J lost 6; bases outside the gene matches: 6. The CDR3 extends over 15 amino acids. Germline V gene data show CDR1 as SGHTA and CDR2 as FQGNSA.